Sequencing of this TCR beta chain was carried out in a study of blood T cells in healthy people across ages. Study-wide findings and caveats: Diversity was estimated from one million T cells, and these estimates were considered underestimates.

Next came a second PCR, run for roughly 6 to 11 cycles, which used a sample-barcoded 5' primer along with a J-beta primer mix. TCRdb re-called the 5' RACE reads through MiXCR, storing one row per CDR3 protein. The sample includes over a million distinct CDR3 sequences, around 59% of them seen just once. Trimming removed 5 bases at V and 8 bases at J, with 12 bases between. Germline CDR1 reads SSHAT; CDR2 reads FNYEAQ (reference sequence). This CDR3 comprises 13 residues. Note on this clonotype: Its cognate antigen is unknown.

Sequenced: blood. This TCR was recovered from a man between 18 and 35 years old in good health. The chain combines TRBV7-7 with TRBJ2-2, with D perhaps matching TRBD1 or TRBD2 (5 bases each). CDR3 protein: CASSRDLGGELFF. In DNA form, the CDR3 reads TGTGCCAGCAGCCGGGACCTTGGAGGGGAGCTGTTTTTT. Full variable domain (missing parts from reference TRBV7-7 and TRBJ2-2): GAGVSQSPRYKVTKRGQDVTLRCDPISSHATLYWYQQALGQGPEFLTYFNYEAQPDKSGLPSDRFSAERPEGSISTLTIQRTEQRDSAMYRCASSRDLGGELFFGEGSRLTVL.